Each of the 8 T cell receptor beta chains below was sequenced from the same sample in a study of T-cell reconstitution after alpha-beta-depleted transplantation in children. Preparation of the TCRbeta library used unique molecular identifiers. TCRdb called the PCR reads again in MiXCR, with one record for every CDR3 protein. The sample consists of under 450,000 distinct CDR3 sequences, approximately 12% of them appearing once. Sequencing was performed on PBMCs, taken from the stem cell graft. The receptors derive from a human donor who donated a stem cell graft to a child with Fanconi anemia.

This clonotype was counted only a few times. This chain joins TRBV5-5 and TRBJ2-1, with D possibly being TRBD1 (5 bases). This CDR3 is 14 amino acids long. CDR1 and CDR2 from the germline V gene are SGHKS and YYEKEE (reference sequence). Trimming shortened V by 4 bases and J by 6 bases, and 14 bases separated the two germline ends. The CDR3 region is CASSIETELNEQFF. CDR3 sequence (DNA): TGTGCCAGCAGCATAGAGACAGAACTCAATGAGCAGTTCTTC.

V gene TRBV11-1 combines with J gene TRBJ2-7; no firm D call. The germline V gene encodes CDR1 SGHAT and CDR2 FQDESV (reference sequence). The V gene lost 1 base and the J gene lost 4 bases, with 8 bases spanning the gap. This CDR3 has 13 residues. This CDR3 reads CASSLEPLYEQYF. The DNA of the CDR3 is TGTGCCAGCAGCTTAGAGCCGTTGTACGAGCAGTACTTC. Drawing the rest from reference TRBV11-1 and TRBJ2-7, the complete variable domain is EAEVAQSPRYKITEKSQAVAFWCDPISGHATLYWYRQILGQGPELLVQFQDESVVDDSQLPKDRFSAERLKGVDSTLKIQPAELGDSAMYLCASSLEPLYEQYFGPGTRLTVT.

The V call is TRBV20-1, the J call TRBJ1-6; D is perhaps TRBD1 (6 bases). Per the germline V gene, CDR1 is DFQATT and CDR2 is SNEGSKA (reference sequence). Trimming pared 3 bases from V and 0 bases from J, leaving 12 bases between. The CDR3 is 16 amino acids. CDR3 region: CSARGGGSSYNSPLHF. The CDR3 nucleotides are TGCAGTGCTAGGGGAGGGGGGAGCTCCTATAATTCACCCCTCCACTTT.

This clonotype was detected only a few times. The chain employs TRBV2 and TRBJ2-1, with D tentatively TRBD1 or TRBD2 (5 bases each). The CDR3 runs to 13 residues. Between the trimmed V and J ends, which lost 6 bases and 5 bases, there was a span of 11 bases. Germline V lookup: CDR1 SNHLY, CDR2 FYNNEI. DNA for the CDR3: TGTGCCAGCAGAAGGGACGCTAACAATGAGCAGTTCTTC. Translating it yields CASRRDANNEQFF.

This clonotype was seen more than once but under ten times. The V gene is TRBV9, the J gene TRBJ2-3, with a weak D call TRBD2 (6 bases). The V gene's germline CDR1 is SGDLS and CDR2 YYNGEE. The V and J ends lost 0 bases and 10 bases respectively, with 12 bases between them. This CDR3 region has 13 residues. Here the CDR3 reads CASSVEKTSAQYF. The CDR3 region has the DNA TGTGCCAGCAGCGTAGAGAAGACTAGTGCGCAGTATTTT.

The chain joins TRBV19 to TRBJ2-1, with 12 bases identical to TRBD1. Germline V gene data show CDR1 as LNHDA and CDR2 as SQIVND (reference sequence). V trimming: 5 bases; J trimming: 5 bases; junction bases outside the gene matches: 7. The CDR3 totals 16 residues. The CDR3: CASSPWDRGQNNEQFF. In DNA, the CDR3 is TGTGCCAGTAGTCCCTGGGACAGGGGGCAAAACAATGAGCAGTTCTTC.

The chain employs TRBV5-1 and TRBJ2-2; D not resolved. Germline V gene lookup returns CDR1 SGHRS and CDR2 YFSETQ. The CDR3 sequence is 14 residues long. The V and J ends lost 0 bases and 6 bases respectively, with 9 bases between them. CDR3 protein: CASSLETGPGELFF. CDR3 nucleotide sequence: TGCGCCAGCAGCTTGGAGACGGGCCCCGGGGAGCTGTTTTTT.

This clonotype was recorded many times. J is TRBJ2-1 and V is TRBV15; a weak D match, TRBD1 (6 bases). Germline values: CDR1 LNHNV, CDR2 YYDKDF (reference sequence). Deletions cut 1 base from V and 1 base from J, with 8 bases between. The CDR3 extends over 15 amino acids. CDR3 residues: CATSRAQGSYNEQFF. The CDR3 region has the DNA TGTGCCACCAGCAGAGCACAGGGATCCTACAATGAGCAGTTCTTC.